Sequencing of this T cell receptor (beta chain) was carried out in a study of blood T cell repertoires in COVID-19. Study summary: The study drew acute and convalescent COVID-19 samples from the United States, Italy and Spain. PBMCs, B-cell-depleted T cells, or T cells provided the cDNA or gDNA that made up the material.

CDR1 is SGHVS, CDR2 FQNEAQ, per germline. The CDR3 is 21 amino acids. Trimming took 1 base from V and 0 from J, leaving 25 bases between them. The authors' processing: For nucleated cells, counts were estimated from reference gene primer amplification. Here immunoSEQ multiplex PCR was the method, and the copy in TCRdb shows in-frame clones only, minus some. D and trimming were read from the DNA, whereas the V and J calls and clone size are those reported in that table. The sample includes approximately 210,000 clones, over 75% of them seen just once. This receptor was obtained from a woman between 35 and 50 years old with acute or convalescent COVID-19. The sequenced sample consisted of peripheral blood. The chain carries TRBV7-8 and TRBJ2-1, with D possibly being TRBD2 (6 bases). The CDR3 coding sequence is TGTGCCAGCAGCTTAGGGGGCCGGAGGGCGGGGCAAACATACTCCTACAATGAGCAGTTCTTC. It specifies CASSLGGRRAGQTYSYNEQFF.